The 21 T cell receptor beta chains below were found in one sample sequenced in a study of HIV-infected patients and healthy controls. Alpha and beta constant-region primers primed reverse transcription of 400 to 650 ng RNA. Alpha and beta chain libraries were made separately by chain-specific third strand synthesis with multiplexing indices. TCRdb ran MiXCR on the 5' RACE reads and lists one entry per CDR3 protein. The repertoire holds about 7,600 distinct CDR3 sequences, with 9% to 10% as singletons. No cell fractionation was done, so the repertoire covers all unsorted peripheral blood T cells. The material sequenced was blood, taken before antiretroviral therapy. These receptors were collected from an adult with HIV infection.

This clonotype was detected a few times. This sequence joins TRBV7-2 and TRBJ2-3; 7 bases map to TRBD1. V lost 4 bases and J lost 9; bases outside the gene matches: 4. The CDR3 loop spans 12 amino acids. Germline CDR1 is SGHTA and CDR2 is FQGNSA. This chain's CDR3 is CASSSYRGTQYF. As DNA, the CDR3 is TGTGCCAGCAGCTCCTACAGGGGAACGCAGTATTTT. Full variable domain (rest looked up from reference TRBV7-2 and TRBJ2-3): GAGVSQSPSNKVTEKGKDVELRCDPISGHTALYWYRQSLGQGLEFLIYFQGNSAPDKSGLPSDRFSAERTGGSVSTLTIQRTQQEDSAVYLCASSSYRGTQYFGPGTRLTVL.

By share, this clonotype counts as medium-sized. J is TRBJ2-1 and V is TRBV15; tentatively, D is TRBD2 (6 bases). V lost 0 bases, J lost 8 bases, and 17 bases lay in between. CDR3 length: 16 residues. In germline, CDR1 is LNHNV, CDR2 YYDKDF (reference sequence). CDR3 residues: CATSREFPIWRDEQFF. The CDR3 DNA sequence: TGTGCCACCAGCAGAGAATTCCCTATTTGGAGGGATGAGCAGTTCTTC.

The chain employs TRBV4-3 and TRBJ1-6; unclear D gene. V was shortened by 1 base and J by 10 bases, with 11 bases between the two germline ends. The CDR3 covers 14 residues. Germline values: CDR1 LGHNA, CDR2 YSLEER. The CDR3 protein is CASSQGGGRSPLHF. CDR3 in DNA: TGCGCCAGCAGCCAAGGGGGAGGGCGGTCACCCCTCCACTTT.

The CDR3 DNA sequence: TGTGCCAGCAGCCCAGGACTAGCGGGGGAATGGGTTGAGCAGTTCTTC. Protein: CASSPGLAGEWVEQFF. The chain employs TRBV7-8 and TRBJ2-1, with 13 bases that match TRBD2. CDR1 SGHVS and CDR2 FQNEAQ come from the germline V gene. The CDR3 sequence is 16 residues long. V lost 5 bases, J lost 9 bases, and 10 bases stayed unmatched.

Concerning this clonotype itself: A read error may be the cause here, since a much bigger clone is one base away. CDR3 loop: CATSRVAAGANVLTF. CDR3 in DNA: TGTGCCACCAGCAGAGTTGCGGCTGGGGCCAACGTCCTGACTTTC. The J gene is TRBJ2-6, the V gene TRBV15, with unresolved D. The germline V and J ends were trimmed by 1 base and 2 bases, with 6 bases remaining between them. The germline V gene encodes CDR1 LNHNV and CDR2 YYDKDF (reference sequence). The CDR3 loop spans 15 amino acids.

This clonotype has a count of ten or more. This sequence joins TRBV7-2 and TRBJ1-2; D gene unclear. Per germline, CDR1 SGHTA and CDR2 FQGNSA. The CDR3 extends over 13 amino acids. With 5 bases removed from V and 5 bases from J, the gap between germline ends came to 12 bases. CDR3 sequence (DNA): TGTGCCAGCAGCCGAGACCCATCTTATGGCTACACCTTC. This translates into CASSRDPSYGYTF.

There are a few counts of this clonotype. J is TRBJ2-7 and V is TRBV3-1; 7 bases agree with TRBD1. Germline trimming cut 0 bases from V and 11 bases from J; bases unmatched to any gene: 10. CDR1 and CDR2 from the germline V gene are LGHDT and YNNKEL (reference sequence). The CDR3 length is 14 residues. The CDR3 DNA follows: TGTGCCAGCAGCCAAGACTCCGGCAGGGGGTTGGAGTACTTC. The encoded protein is CASSQDSGRGLEYF.

This clonotype was counted ten times or more. The chain carries TRBV7-9 and TRBJ2-7; TRBD1 matches 12 bases. This CDR3 contains 15 residues. The V gene end was trimmed by 5 bases and the J gene end by 3 bases; junction bases not matched to a gene: 5. From germline, CDR1 is SEHNR and CDR2 FQNEAQ (reference sequence). CDR3 residues: CASSPGTGGLYEQYF. Here the CDR3 DNA reads TGTGCCAGCAGCCCCGGGACAGGGGGCCTCTACGAGCAGTACTTC.

This clonotype has a count of ten or more. J is TRBJ2-1 and V is TRBV7-9; the match to TRBD2 covers 13 bases. The CDR3 contains 15 residues. CDR1 and CDR2 from the germline V gene are SEHNR and FQNEAQ (reference sequence). V dropped 5 bases and J dropped 2; count of bases not matched to a gene: 0. Here the CDR3 reads CASSGLAGAYNEQFF. As DNA, the CDR3 is TGTGCCAGCAGCGGACTAGCGGGAGCCTACAATGAGCAGTTCTTC.

This clonotype was seen repeatedly, ten times or more. The chain uses TRBV6-2 or TRBV6-3 and TRBJ2-1; 12 bases align to TRBD2. Germline CDR1 MNHEY, CDR2 SVGEGT. The CDR3 covers 16 residues. The V gene end was trimmed by 0 bases and the J gene end by 4 bases; junction bases not matched to a gene: 1. CDR3 region: CASSYSTSGGYNEQFF. In DNA form, the CDR3 reads TGTGCCAGCAGTTACTCGACTAGCGGGGGTTACAATGAGCAGTTCTTC.

By sample share, this clonotype is large. This chain links TRBV12-3 or TRBV12-4 with TRBJ2-7; a possible D gene is TRBD2 (6 bases). This CDR3 is 12 amino acids long. V was shortened by 8 bases and J by 2 bases, with 10 bases between the two germline ends. The CDR3 region is CASGAGTYEQYF. Written as DNA, the CDR3 is TGTGCCAGCGGCGCGGGGACCTACGAGCAGTACTTC.

This clonotype rates as medium-sized (0.01 to 0.1%). V and J are TRBV27 and TRBJ1-1; D remains unclear. The CDR3 spans 14 residues. V was pared by 3 bases and J by 1 base, with 9 bases between. The V gene's germline CDR1 is MNHEY and CDR2 SMNVEV (reference sequence). The CDR3, as DNA: TGTGCCAGCAGTTTGGCGTGGAAGAACACTGAAGCTTTCTTT. Its translation is CASSLAWKNTEAFF.

This clonotype was counted ten times or more. This chain uses TRBV7-2 with TRBJ1-6, with D uncertain. The length of the CDR3 is 15 residues. Germline CDR1 is SGHTA and CDR2 is FQGNSA. With 3 bases removed from V and 11 bases from J, the gap between germline ends came to 17 bases. The CDR3 spells CASSFTGYDGAPLHF. DNA for the CDR3: TGTGCCAGCAGCTTCACTGGTTACGACGGGGCACCCCTCCACTTT. The complete variable domain, with remaining parts taken from reference TRBV7-2 and TRBJ1-6, reads GAGVSQSPSNKVTEKGKDVELRCDPISGHTALYWYRQSLGQGLEFLIYFQGNSAPDKSGLPSDRFSAERTGGSVSTLTIQRTQQEDSAVYLCASSFTGYDGAPLHFGNGTRLTVT.

This clonotype was seen many times. The chain couples TRBV4-3 to TRBJ2-3; TRBD2 matches at 8 bases. The germline CDR1 and CDR2 sequences are LGHNA and YSLEER. V dropped 1 base and J dropped 4; count of bases not matched to a gene: 7. The CDR3 runs to 16 residues. DNA for the CDR3: TGCGCCAGCAGCCAAGCGAGCGGGAGTGGGGCAGATACGCAGTATTTT. This codes for CASSQASGSGADTQYF.

The chain is built from TRBV7-3 and TRBJ2-3; 9 bases match TRBD1. Trimming at V came to 3 bases and at J to 6 bases, leaving 7 bases not matched to a gene. The CDR3 has 15 residues. Per the germline V gene, CDR1 is SGHTA and CDR2 is FQGTGA. CDR3 coding DNA: TGTGCCAGCAGCTTGACAGGGGGATTTCTGGATACGCAGTATTTT. This codes for CASSLTGGFLDTQYF.

The CDR3 protein is CASSPRVGAINEQYF. The DNA of the CDR3 is TGTGCCAGCAGCCCCCGCGTAGGGGCCATAAACGAGCAGTACTTC. This chain connects TRBV9 to TRBJ2-7, with D tentatively TRBD1 (5 bases). Germline lookup yields CDR1 SGDLS and CDR2 YYNGEE. Trimming left V 4 bases short and J 5 bases short, with 19 bases between. This CDR3 contains 15 residues.

Sample share makes this clonotype medium-sized (0.01 to 0.1%). The V and J genes are TRBV12-3 or TRBV12-4 and TRBJ2-5; D may be TRBD1 or TRBD2 (5 bases each). V was cut by 0 bases and J by 1 base, with 9 bases left in between. This CDR3 is 15 amino acids long. In DNA, the CDR3 is TGTGCCAGCAGTTTAGCGCTCGGGACCCAAGAGACCCAGTACTTC. Translation gives CASSLALGTQETQYF.

This clonotype was recorded many times. The J gene is TRBJ1-5, the V gene TRBV6-2 or TRBV6-3, with TRBD1 as a possible D gene (6 bases). CDR3 length equals 14 residues. CDR1 is MNHEY, CDR2 SVGEGT, per germline. V dropped 6 bases and J dropped 1 base, with 10 bases sitting between them. The CDR3 nucleotides read TGTGCCAGCAGACAGGGTGGAAGCAATCAGCCCCAGCATTTT. This codes for CASRQGGSNQPQHF.

This clonotype was counted ten times or more. The CDR3 protein is CASSQDRVTDTQYF. The CDR3 coding sequence is TGTGCCAGCTCACAGGACAGGGTCACAGATACGCAGTATTTT. The rearrangement links TRBV18 to TRBJ2-3; the match to TRBD1 covers 8 bases. CDR3 size: 14 residues. Germline lookup yields CDR1 KGHSH and CDR2 LQKENI. V lost 4 bases, J lost 2 bases, and 2 bases stayed unmatched.

This clonotype was observed many times. The V gene is TRBV11-1, the J gene TRBJ2-5, with D perhaps given as TRBD1 or TRBD2 (5 bases each). Germline assignment: CDR1 SGHAT and CDR2 FQDESV (reference sequence). With 1 base removed from V and 3 bases from J, the gap between germline ends came to 30 bases. The CDR3 has 21 amino acids. CDR3 nucleotides: TGTGCCAGCAGCTTAGGACTTCCGGATGGGCAGGGAGTGTTTTGGGAAGAGACCCAGTACTTC. Its translation is CASSLGLPDGQGVFWEETQYF.

This clonotype was detected many times. The chain links TRBV10-3 to TRBJ2-1, with D possibly being TRBD1 or TRBD2 (5 bases each). Trimming cost V 3 bases and J 8 bases, with 17 bases left between them. Germline assignment: CDR1 ENHRY and CDR2 SYGVKD. This CDR3 has 15 amino acids. This CDR3 is CAISDGTSASDEQFF. Here the CDR3 DNA reads TGTGCCATCAGTGATGGGACGTCGGCTTCGGATGAGCAGTTCTTC.